This T cell receptor (beta chain) was identified in a study of siplizumab effects on memory and regulatory T cells (dated by TCRdb to between 2019 and 2020). In terms of the full investigation: The effect of the anti-CD2 antibody siplizumab on alloreactive T-cell subsets was examined in allogeneic mixed lymphocyte reactions constructed from human PBMCs. Here is what the overall study found, with its caveats: Siplizumab significantly reduced the cumulative frequency of alloreactive sequences traceable to unstimulated CD4+ memory T cells. The suppressive function of proliferating Tregs from siplizumab cultures was not functionally confirmed. Compared with memory T cells, unstimulated naive T cells appeared more diverse, and naive cells seemed to make a substantial contribution to the alloresponse. Because sequences at frequencies below about 10^-5 were poorly captured, only a minor fraction of alloreactive clones could be mapped back to unstimulated subsets. A naive or memory phenotype could not be assigned to roughly 80-97% of proliferating CD4+ or CD8+ clones. In reactions with siplizumab, an average of approximately 69% of mappable alloreactive CD4+ clones were Treg-derived, compared with 25% to 30% in control reactions.

TCRbeta CDR3 sequencing was performed on sorted unstimulated T cells and on proliferating T cells recovered from mixed lymphocyte reactions. Fresh whole blood from approximately ten HLA-typed healthy donors was used to isolate PBMCs. Unmatched junction bases come to 7, with V trimmed by 9 bases and J by 3 bases. As encoded in the germline V gene (reference sequence), CDR1 is LNHDA while CDR2 is SQIVND. From its cysteine to its phenylalanine, the CDR3 spans 14 amino acids. The sequence is cut down to CDR3 DNA, 42 bases in frame from base 1. With regard to this clone: What this receptor recognizes is not known. It has no much larger one-base neighbor in the sample; base qualities were not kept.

The receptor library was made with the immunoSEQ multiplex PCR assay. About 9.1 x 10^4 TCR templates per sample were assayed on the deep sequencing platform. Genomic DNA extracted from sorted T cells was used for TCRbeta CDR3 sequencing. The paper's data handling went like this. Clonal analysis of TCRbeta CDR3 data was done in the R programming language. Alloreactive CD4+ and CD8+ clones were defined by comparing unstimulated samples with post-reaction CFSE-low samples. Alloreactive CD4+ clones were assigned to regulatory or non-regulatory origin by matching sequences to sorted unstimulated Treg and non-Treg repertoires. TCRdb mirrors the immuneACCESS table, restricted to in-frame sequences. Some clones are absent from its copies; in checked studies, under half trace to an unresolved V gene, and the reason for the others is unknown. The D gene and trimming were derived from the DNA, and the V and J assignments and clone size from that table. In this sample the table shows over 70,000 clones, approximately 95% of which occur a single time. The ten top clones hold around 20% of the sample.

What was sequenced was CD8+ T cells sorted from blood. In this chain, TRBV19 is recombined with TRBJ2-7; 11 central bases correspond to TRBD1. The TCR comes from a human donor in good health. The DNA sequence is TGTGCCAGCGGAGTGGGACAGGGGGTCTACGAGCAGTACTTC. It translates as CASGVGQGVYEQYF.